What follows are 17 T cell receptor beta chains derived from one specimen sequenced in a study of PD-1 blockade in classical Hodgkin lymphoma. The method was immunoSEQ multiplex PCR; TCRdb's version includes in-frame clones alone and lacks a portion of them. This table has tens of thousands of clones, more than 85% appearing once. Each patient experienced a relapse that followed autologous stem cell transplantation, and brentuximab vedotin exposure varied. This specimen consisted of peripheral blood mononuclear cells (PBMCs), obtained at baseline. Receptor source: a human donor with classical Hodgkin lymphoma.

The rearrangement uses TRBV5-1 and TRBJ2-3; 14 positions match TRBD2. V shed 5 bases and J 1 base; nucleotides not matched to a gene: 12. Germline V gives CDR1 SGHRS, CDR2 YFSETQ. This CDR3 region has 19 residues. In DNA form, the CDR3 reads TGCGCCAGCAGGAGGGGCTCAACGGGACTAGCGGGGGGCACAGATACGCAGTATTTT. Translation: CASRRGSTGLAGGTDTQYF.

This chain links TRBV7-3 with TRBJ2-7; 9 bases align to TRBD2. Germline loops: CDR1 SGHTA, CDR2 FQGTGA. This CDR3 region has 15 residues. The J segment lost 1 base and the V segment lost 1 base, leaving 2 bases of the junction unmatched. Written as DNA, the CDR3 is TGTGCCAGCAGCTTAAAAGCGGGGGGTTCCTACGAGCAGTACTTC. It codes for CASSLKAGGSYEQYF.

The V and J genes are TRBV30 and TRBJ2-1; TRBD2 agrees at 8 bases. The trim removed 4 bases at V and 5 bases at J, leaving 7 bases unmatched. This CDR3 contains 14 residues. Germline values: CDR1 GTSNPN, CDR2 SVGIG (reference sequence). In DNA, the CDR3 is TGTGCCTGGACCGGGGGGGGCGTGGACAATGAGCAGTTCTTC. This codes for CAWTGGGVDNEQFF.

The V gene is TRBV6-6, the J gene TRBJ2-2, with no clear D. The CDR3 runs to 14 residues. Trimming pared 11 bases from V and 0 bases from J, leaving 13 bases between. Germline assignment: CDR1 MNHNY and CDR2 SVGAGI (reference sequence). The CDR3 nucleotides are TGTGCCTCCAAGCTACAGCCGAACACCGGGGAGCTGTTTTTT. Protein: CASKLQPNTGELFF.

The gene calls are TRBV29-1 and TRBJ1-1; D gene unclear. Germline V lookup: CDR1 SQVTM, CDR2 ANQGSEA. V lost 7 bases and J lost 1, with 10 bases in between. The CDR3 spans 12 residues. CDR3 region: CSAEMGNTEAFF. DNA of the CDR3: TGCAGCGCTGAGATGGGGAACACTGAAGCTTTCTTT.

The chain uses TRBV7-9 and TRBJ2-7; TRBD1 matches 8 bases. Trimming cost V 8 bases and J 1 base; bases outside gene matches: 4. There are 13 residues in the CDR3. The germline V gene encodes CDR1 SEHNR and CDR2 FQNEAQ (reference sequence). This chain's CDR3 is CASSDRESYEQYF. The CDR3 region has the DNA TGTGCCAGCTCGGACAGGGAGTCCTACGAGCAGTACTTC.

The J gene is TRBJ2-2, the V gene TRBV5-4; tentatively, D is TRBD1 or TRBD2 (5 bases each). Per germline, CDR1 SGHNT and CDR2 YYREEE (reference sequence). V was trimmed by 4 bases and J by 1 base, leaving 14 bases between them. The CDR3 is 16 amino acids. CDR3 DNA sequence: TGTGCCAGCAGCGTTGGGACGGCGTGGAACACCGGGGAGCTGTTTTTT. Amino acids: CASSVGTAWNTGELFF.

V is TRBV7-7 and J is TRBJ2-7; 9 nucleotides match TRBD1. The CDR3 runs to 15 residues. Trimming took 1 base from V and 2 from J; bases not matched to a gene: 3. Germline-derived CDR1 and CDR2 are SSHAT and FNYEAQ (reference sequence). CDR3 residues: CASSLGQGVTYEQYF. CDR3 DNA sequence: TGTGCCAGCAGCTTAGGACAGGGGGTGACCTACGAGCAGTACTTC.

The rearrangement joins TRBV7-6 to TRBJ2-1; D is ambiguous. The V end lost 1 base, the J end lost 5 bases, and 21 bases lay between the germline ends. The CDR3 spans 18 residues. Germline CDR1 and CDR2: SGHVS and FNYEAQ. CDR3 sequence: CASSLVNSGYRPNNEQFF. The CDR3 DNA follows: TGTGCCAGCAGCTTAGTTAATTCGGGCTACCGTCCGAACAATGAGCAGTTCTTC.

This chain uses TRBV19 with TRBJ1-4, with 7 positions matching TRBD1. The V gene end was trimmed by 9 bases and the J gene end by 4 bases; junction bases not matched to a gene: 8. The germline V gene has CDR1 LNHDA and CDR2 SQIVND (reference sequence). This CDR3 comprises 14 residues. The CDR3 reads CASRRDRLNEKLFF. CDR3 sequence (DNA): TGTGCCAGCCGTCGGGACAGACTTAATGAAAAACTGTTTTTT. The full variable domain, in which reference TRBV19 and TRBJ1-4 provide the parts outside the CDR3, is DGGITQSPKYLFRKEGQNVTLSCEQNLNHDAMYWYRQDPGQGLRLIYYSQIVNDFQKGDIAEGYSVSREKKESFPLTVTSAQKNPTAFYLCASRRDRLNEKLFFGSGTQLSVL.

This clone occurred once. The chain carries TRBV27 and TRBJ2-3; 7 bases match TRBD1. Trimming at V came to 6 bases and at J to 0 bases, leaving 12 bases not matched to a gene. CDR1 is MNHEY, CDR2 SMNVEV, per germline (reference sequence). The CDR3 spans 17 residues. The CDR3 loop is CASRPPKGTDSTDTQYF. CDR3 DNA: TGTGCCAGCAGACCCCCTAAGGGGACAGATAGCACAGATACGCAGTATTTT.

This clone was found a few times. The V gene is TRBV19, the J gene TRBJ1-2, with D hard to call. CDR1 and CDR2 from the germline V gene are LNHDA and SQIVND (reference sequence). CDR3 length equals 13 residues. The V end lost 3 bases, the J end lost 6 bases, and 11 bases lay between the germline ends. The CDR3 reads CASSMVGENGYTF. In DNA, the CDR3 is TGTGCCAGTAGTATGGTCGGGGAGAATGGCTACACCTTC.

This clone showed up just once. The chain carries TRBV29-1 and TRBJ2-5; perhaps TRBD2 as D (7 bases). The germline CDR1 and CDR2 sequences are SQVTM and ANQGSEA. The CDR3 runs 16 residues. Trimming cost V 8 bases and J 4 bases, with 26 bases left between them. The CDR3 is CSIGPEGGGLRETQYF. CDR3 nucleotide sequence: TGCAGCATTGGCCCTGAAGGGGGGGGCCTGAGAGAGACCCAGTACTTC.

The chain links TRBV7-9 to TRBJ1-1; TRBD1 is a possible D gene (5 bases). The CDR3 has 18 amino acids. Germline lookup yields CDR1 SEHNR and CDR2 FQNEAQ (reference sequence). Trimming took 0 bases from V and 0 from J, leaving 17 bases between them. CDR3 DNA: TGTGCCAGCAGCTTAGCGTCCCTGTGGCGGGGGATGAACACTGAAGCTTTCTTT. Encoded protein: CASSLASLWRGMNTEAFF.

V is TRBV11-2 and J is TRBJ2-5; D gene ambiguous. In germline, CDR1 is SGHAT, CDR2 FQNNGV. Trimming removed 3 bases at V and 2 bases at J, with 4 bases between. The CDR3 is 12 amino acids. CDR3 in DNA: TGTGCCAGCAGCTTGGGGCAAGAGACCCAGTACTTC. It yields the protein CASSLGQETQYF.

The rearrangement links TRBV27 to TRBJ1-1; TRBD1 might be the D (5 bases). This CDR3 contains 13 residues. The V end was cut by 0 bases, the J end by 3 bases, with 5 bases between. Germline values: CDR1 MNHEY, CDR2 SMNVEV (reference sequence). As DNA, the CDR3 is TGTGCCAGCAGTTTATCGGGGGACACTGAAGCTTTCTTT. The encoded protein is CASSLSGDTEAFF.

CDR3 in amino acids: CASSRTGDNSYGYTF. The CDR3 DNA follows: TGTGCCAGCAGCCGAACAGGGGACAATTCCTATGGCTACACCTTC. The rearrangement links TRBV27 to TRBJ1-2; 7 bases agree with TRBD1. Germline CDR1 MNHEY, CDR2 SMNVEV (reference sequence). The CDR3 is made up of 15 amino acids. V was pared by 6 bases and J by 4 bases, with 11 bases of the junction left unmatched.